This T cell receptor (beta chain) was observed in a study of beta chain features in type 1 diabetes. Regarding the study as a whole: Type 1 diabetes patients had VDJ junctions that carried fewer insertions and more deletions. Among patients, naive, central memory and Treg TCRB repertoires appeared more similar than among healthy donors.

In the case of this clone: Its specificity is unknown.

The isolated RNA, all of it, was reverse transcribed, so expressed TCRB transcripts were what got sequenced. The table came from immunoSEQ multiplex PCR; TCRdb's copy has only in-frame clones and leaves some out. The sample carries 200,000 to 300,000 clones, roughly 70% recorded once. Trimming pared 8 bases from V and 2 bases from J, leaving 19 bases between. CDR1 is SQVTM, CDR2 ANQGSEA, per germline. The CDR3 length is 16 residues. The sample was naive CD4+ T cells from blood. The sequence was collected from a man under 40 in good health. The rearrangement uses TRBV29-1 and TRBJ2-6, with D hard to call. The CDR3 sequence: CSLAGYRAPGANVLTF. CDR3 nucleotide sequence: TGCAGCCTCGCAGGTTATAGGGCGCCTGGGGCCAACGTCCTGACTTTC.